Listed below are T cell receptor beta chains from one sample, sequenced in a study of T cell responses to AZD1222 COVID-19 vaccine. Sequencing used immunoSEQ multiplex PCR; TCRdb keeps in-frame clones, though not all of them. The sample carries roughly 180,000 clones, just under 95% recorded once. Sample: peripheral blood, taken 28 days after the second dose of the MenACWY control vaccine. The receptors were gathered from an adult who received the MenACWY meningococcal vaccine as a control. Both conserved end residues are part of each CDR3. A D gene is named only where the DNA matches it firmly. Clone size is given for some rows only: seen once, a few or many times, or a class if the clone is expanded.

V gene	D gene	J gene	clone size	CDR3 DNA	CDR3 protein
TRBV10-2	TRBD1	TRBJ1-6	NA	TGCGCCAGCAGCGGGACAGGGGGTTTTAATTCACCCCTCCACTTT	CASSGTGGFNSPLHF
TRBV18	TRBD1	TRBJ1-5	NA	TGTGCCAGCTCATTGGACAGGGGAAGTAATCAGCCCCAGCATTTT	CASSLDRGSNQPQHF
TRBV5-6	NA	TRBJ1-2	NA	TGTGCCAGCAGCTGGAGAAGCGACTATACACTGAACTATGGCTACACCTTC	CASSWRSDYTLNYGYTF
TRBV3-1/TRBV3-2	TRBD1	TRBJ1-3	NA	TGTGCCAGCAGCCAAGGGGACAGAACCCTTGGAAACACCATATATTTT	CASSQGDRTLGNTIYF
TRBV19	NA	TRBJ1-1	NA	TGTGCCAGTAGATTCCAGGGCAGGCTGAACACTGAAGCTTTCTTT	CASRFQGRLNTEAFF
TRBV18	NA	TRBJ1-1	NA	TGTGCCAGCTCACCACGGGGAGGGCGGACTGAAGCTTTCTTT	CASSPRGGRTEAFF
TRBV5-1	NA	TRBJ1-1	NA	TGCGCCAGCAGGGAATCCGGGACAATTAACACTGAAGCTTTCTTT	CASRESGTINTEAFF
TRBV7-9	TRBD1	TRBJ2-3	NA	TGTGCCAGCAGCTTCTACAGGGGTCCAGATACGCAGTATTTT	CASSFYRGPDTQYF
TRBV5-1	NA	TRBJ2-1	NA	TGCGCCAGCAGCGACGGACAGATCAATGAGCAGTTCTTC	CASSDGQINEQFF
TRBV3-1/TRBV3-2	TRBD1	TRBJ2-3	once	TGTGCCAGCAGCCACAGACAGGGTAAAGATACGCAGTATTTT	CASSHRQGKDTQYF
TRBV2	TRBD2	TRBJ2-1	NA	TGTGCCAGCAGCCGACTGGGCGGGGGGGCCAATGAGCAGTTCTTC	CASSRLGGGANEQFF
TRBV25-1	TRBD1	TRBJ1-5	NA	TGTGCCAGCAGTGAGACAGGGCTCGTGCAGCCCCAGCATTTT	CASSETGLVQPQHF
TRBV19	NA	TRBJ2-1	NA	TGTGCCAGTAGTCCCACGTACGGGTACAATGAGCAGTTCTTC	CASSPTYGYNEQFF
TRBV3-1/TRBV3-2	NA	TRBJ2-6	NA	TGTGCCAGCAGCCCAAACTTTCGGTCTTCTGGGGCCAACGTCCTGACTTTC	CASSPNFRSSGANVLTF
TRBV27	NA	TRBJ1-6	once	TGTGCCAGCAGTAGCTTGAGGGCCCGATTTTATAATTCACCCCTCCACTTT	CASSSLRARFYNSPLHF
TRBV7-7	TRBD1	TRBJ2-1	NA	TGTGCCAGCAGCATGGGACAGGCTCTCGGGAATGAGCAGTTCTTC	CASSMGQALGNEQFF
TRBV5-1	TRBD2	TRBJ2-1	NA	TGCGCCAGCAGCTTCGACGGGGGGGCAGTTAATGAGCAGTTCTTC	CASSFDGGAVNEQFF
TRBV18	TRBD1	TRBJ1-4	NA	TGTGCCAGCTCACCCGGACAGGGGGCGACTGAAAAACTGTTTTTT	CASSPGQGATEKLFF
TRBV12-3/TRBV12-4	TRBD1	TRBJ2-5	NA	TGTGCCAGCAGCCCGGGACAGGGGAAGACCCAGTACTTC	CASSPGQGKTQYF
TRBV14	TRBD1	TRBJ2-1	NA	TGTGCCAGCAGCCAAGGTTGGGACAGGGATGTGAGGAATGAGCAGTTCTTC	CASSQGWDRDVRNEQFF
TRBV6-5	NA	TRBJ2-5	NA	TGTGCCAGCAGGAGTAGGGATGAGACCCAGTACTTC	CASRSRDETQYF
TRBV4-2	NA	TRBJ1-1	few	TGTGCCAGCAGCTATGGGCACGGGAACACTGAAGCTTTCTTT	CASSYGHGNTEAFF
TRBV4-3	NA	TRBJ1-5	NA	TGCGCCAGCAGCCAAGACACGGGATATCAGCCCCAGCATTTT	CASSQDTGYQPQHF
TRBV25-1	NA	TRBJ1-1	once	TGTGCCAGCAGGGGGGGGAACACTGAAGCTTTCTTT	CASRGGNTEAFF
TRBV19	NA	TRBJ1-1	NA	TGTGCCAGTAGTATAGATAGTATCGCTGAAGCTTTCTTT	CASSIDSIAEAFF
TRBV27	NA	TRBJ1-1	NA	TGTGCCAGCAGTTTATCGAACGGCTTCACTGAAGCTTTCTTT	CASSLSNGFTEAFF
TRBV6-2/TRBV6-3	NA	TRBJ1-2	once	TGTGCCAGCAGTTACTCTTCGGGGTCGAGAGGCTACACCTTC	CASSYSSGSRGYTF